The 18 T cell receptor beta chains given below trace back to one sample, sequenced in a study of blood T cell repertoires in COVID-19 (dated by TCRdb to between 2020 and 2021). Libraries were constructed by the immunoSEQ multiplex PCR assay. Not all clones reach the TCRdb copy of this immuneACCESS table, which keeps in-frame sequences only. Checked studies attribute under half of the gap to unresolved V genes and leave the rest unexplained. This sample gives 95,000 to 100,000 clones in total; about 85% of them show up just once. The ten largest clonotypes hold more than 1.5% of the sample. The sample consisted of peripheral blood. The receptors originated from a woman in her 70s with active or convalescent COVID-19.

The chain combines TRBV5-4 with TRBJ1-6; possibly TRBD1 for D (6 bases). Germline V gene data show CDR1 as SGHNT and CDR2 as YYREEE (reference sequence). V lost 5 bases and J lost 1, with 10 bases in between. The CDR3 contains 15 residues. The DNA for the CDR3 is TGTGCCAGCAGTGCCCAGGGGTCCTATAATTCACCCCTCCACTTT. Protein sequence: CASSAQGSYNSPLHF.

The V and J genes are TRBV5-1 and TRBJ1-1; TRBD1 agrees at 8 bases. This CDR3 contains 15 residues. Unmatched junction bases numbered 3, after V lost 2 bases and J lost 0 bases. The V gene's germline CDR1 is SGHRS and CDR2 YFSETQ. The chain's CDR3 is CASSFQGAVNTEAFF. The CDR3 nucleotides are TGCGCCAGCAGCTTCCAGGGGGCCGTGAACACTGAAGCTTTCTTT.

The chain has TRBV9 and TRBJ1-2; D is uncertain. Germline V gene sequence: CDR1 SGDLS, CDR2 YYNGEE. CDR3 length: 15 residues. V was cut by 0 bases and J by 3 bases, with 12 bases left in between. CDR3 nucleotides: TGTGCCAGCAGCGTAGGGCAGGTTATAGACTATGGCTACACCTTC. Translated: CASSVGQVIDYGYTF.

The chain carries TRBV3-1 (or the pseudogene TRBV3-2) and TRBJ2-1; 14 bases fit TRBD2. Trimming cost V 1 base and J 9 bases; bases outside gene matches: 2. Germline CDR1 is LGHDT and CDR2 is YNNKEL (reference sequence). The CDR3 runs 15 residues. CDR3 DNA: TGTGCCAGCAGCCAAGGACTAGCGGGGGGGAGTGAGCAGTTCTTC. This sequence encodes CASSQGLAGGSEQFF.

The gene calls are TRBV18 and TRBJ1-3, with 7 positions matching TRBD1. Germline V gives CDR1 KGHSH, CDR2 LQKENI. Trimming at V came to 6 bases and at J to 3 bases, leaving 8 bases not matched to a gene. This CDR3 has 15 residues. CDR3 in DNA: TGTGCCAGCTCGCCAAAACAGGGGAGTGGAAACACCATATATTTT. This translates into CASSPKQGSGNTIYF.

V is TRBV27 and J is TRBJ2-2, with D maybe TRBD1 (7 bases). Trimming took off 5 bases at V and 1 base at J, with 17 bases between the two ends. CDR1 and CDR2 (germline): MNHEY, SMNVEV (reference sequence). The CDR3 length is 17 residues. CDR3: CASSRQGLSLNTGELFF. The CDR3 DNA reads as TGTGCCAGCAGTCGACAGGGACTTAGCCTGAACACCGGGGAGCTGTTTTTT.

The DNA for the CDR3 is TGTGCCAGCAGCTCAGACAGGGCTAACTATGGCTACACCTTC. This gives the protein CASSSDRANYGYTF. J is TRBJ1-2 and V is TRBV7-2, with 7 bases lining up with TRBD1. CDR1 and CDR2 (germline): SGHTA, FQGNSA. After removal of 4 bases from V and 0 bases from J, the junction contained 2 bases not matched to a gene. The CDR3 has 14 amino acids.

CDR3 sequence (DNA): TGTGCCAGTAGTCGGGGACTAGCGGCCTACAATGAGCAGTTCTTC. It translates to CASSRGLAAYNEQFF. The chain is built from TRBV19 and TRBJ2-1, with 11 bases aligning to TRBD2. This CDR3 has 15 residues. V dropped 5 bases and J dropped 2; count of bases not matched to a gene: 2. Germline V gives CDR1 LNHDA, CDR2 SQIVND (reference sequence).

In its sample, this clone was seen a few times. V and J are TRBV9 and TRBJ1-5, with D perhaps matching TRBD1 (5 bases). Germline CDR1 reads SGDLS; CDR2 reads YYNGEE. Trimming took off 0 bases at V and 5 bases at J, with 12 bases between the two ends. CDR3 length equals 15 residues. CDR3 nucleotide sequence: TGTGCCAGCAGCGTAGACGGGCAGGGTTATCAGCCCCAGCATTTT. Protein: CASSVDGQGYQPQHF.

This clone showed up just a few times. For the CDR3, the DNA is TGTGCCAGCTCAGAAGGACAGCGGAATCAGCCCCAGCATTTT. Amino acids: CASSEGQRNQPQHF. This chain links TRBV18 with TRBJ1-5, with D possibly matching TRBD1 (6 bases). V shed 5 bases and J shed 4 bases, with 12 bases lying between them. This CDR3 has 14 amino acids. Germline-derived CDR1 and CDR2 are KGHSH and LQKENI.

This sequence joins TRBV7-2 and TRBJ2-7, with TRBD2 matching over 9 bases. The V gene's germline CDR1 is SGHTA and CDR2 FQGNSA. The trim removed 1 base at V and 3 bases at J, leaving 7 bases unmatched. The CDR3 contains 16 residues. The CDR3 nucleotides are TGTGCCAGCAGCTTAGGGGGGCTAGCGGGACGCTACGAGCAGTACTTC. It encodes CASSLGGLAGRYEQYF.

The chain employs TRBV6-5 and TRBJ1-2; 7 bases are a match to TRBD1. This CDR3 is built from 14 residues. Trimming at V came to 2 bases and at J to 3 bases, leaving 3 bases not matched to a gene. The germline V gene has CDR1 MNHEY and CDR2 SVGAGI. The CDR3 sequence: CASSYPQGDYGYTF. CDR3 DNA: TGTGCCAGCAGTTACCCTCAGGGGGACTATGGCTACACCTTC.

J is TRBJ2-7 and V is TRBV7-2; TRBD1 might be the D (6 bases). Germline V gene lookup returns CDR1 SGHTA and CDR2 FQGNSA. The CDR3 consists of 14 residues. V dropped 4 bases and J dropped 0 bases, with 10 bases sitting between them. This CDR3 reads CASSSTGISYEQYF. As DNA, the CDR3 is TGTGCCAGCAGCTCTACAGGGATCTCCTACGAGCAGTACTTC.

This chain joins TRBV5-5 and TRBJ2-7, with D maybe TRBD2 (6 bases). The germline V gene has CDR1 SGHKS and CDR2 YYEKEE (reference sequence). CDR3 length: 15 amino acids. The ends were cut back, 6 bases at V and 6 bases at J, with 22 bases in the middle. The CDR3 DNA sequence: TGTGCCAGCATAACCTCCGGGAGTCTTTTAGGCGAGCAGTACTTC. Protein product: CASITSGSLLGEQYF.

The chain joins TRBV27 to TRBJ1-3; possible D gene TRBD1, 6 bases. Germline values: CDR1 MNHEY, CDR2 SMNVEV (reference sequence). This CDR3 contains 15 residues. V lost 2 bases and J lost 0, with 8 bases in between. In nucleotides, the CDR3 is TGTGCCAGCAGTTTAGTAGGGGGCTCTGGAAACACCATATATTTT. It yields the protein CASSLVGGSGNTIYF.

The chain links TRBV7-2 to TRBJ1-3; D not certain. V was shortened by 5 bases and J by 4 bases, with 6 bases between the two germline ends. The CDR3 spans 12 residues. Germline values: CDR1 SGHTA, CDR2 FQGNSA. The CDR3 DNA is TGTGCCAGCAGCGTGACAGGAAACACCATATATTTT. This translates into CASSVTGNTIYF.

V usage is TRBV12-5 and J usage is TRBJ1-1; D gene ambiguous. The CDR3 covers 13 residues. V lost 5 bases to trimming and J lost 0 bases, with 7 bases between them. CDR1 is LGHNT and CDR2 is FRNRAP in the germline V gene. The CDR3, as DNA: TGTGCTAGTGGTGCGGCATTGAACACTGAAGCTTTCTTT. Amino acids: CASGAALNTEAFF.

The rearrangement uses TRBV30 and TRBJ2-1; the D call may be TRBD1 or TRBD2 (5 bases each). The CDR3 totals 10 residues. The germline V and J ends were trimmed by 5 bases and 12 bases, with 11 bases remaining between them. Germline V gene sequence: CDR1 GTSNPN, CDR2 SVGIG (reference sequence). The CDR3 DNA sequence: TGTGCCTGGGGGGCTGAGGGGCAGTTCTTC. This translates into CAWGAEGQFF.